The 2 T cell receptor beta chains in this list originate from one sample, sequenced in a study of blood T cell repertoires in COVID-19. TCRdb's copy holds only in-frame clones and misses some; the assay was immunoSEQ multiplex PCR. The sample records about 160,000 clones, roughly 73% being singletons. The sample was peripheral blood. These receptors came from a man aged 65-85 years with acute or convalescent COVID-19.

The chain joins TRBV19 to TRBJ1-6; no definite D call. V was pared by 6 bases and J by 2 bases, with 11 bases between. The CDR3 covers 15 residues. Per the germline V gene, CDR1 is LNHDA and CDR2 is SQIVND (reference sequence). CDR3 bases: TGTGCCAGTAGACGGTCGGGAACCTATAATTCACCCCTCCACTTT. This gives the protein CASRRSGTYNSPLHF.

In this sample, this clone turned up once. The chain links TRBV4-1 to TRBJ2-6, with 7 bases identical to TRBD1. Germline CDR1 MGHRA, CDR2 YSYEKL. The V segment lost 1 base and the J segment 0 bases; nucleotides outside the gene matches: 9. This CDR3 region has 19 residues. The CDR3 loop is CASSQAGTAVLSGANVLTF. CDR3 bases: TGCGCCAGCAGCCAAGCTGGGACAGCCGTCCTCTCTGGGGCCAACGTCCTGACTTTC.